The entry that follows covers one TCR beta chain sequence. TCRdb's table, derived via immunoSEQ multiplex PCR, lists solely in-frame clones and lacks some. The data contain 2 million to 3 million clones, 80% to 95% of them seen just once; the ten biggest clones take up more than 0.35%. Looked up from germline, CDR1 is SGHRS and CDR2 is YFSETQ. V was shortened by 4 bases and J by 4 bases, with 11 bases between the two germline ends. This CDR3 spans 14 amino acids. The data stem from a study of shared clonotypes between healthy human individuals. The J gene is TRBJ2-2, the V gene TRBV5-1; D is ambiguous. The sequence was obtained from a man aged 18 to 35 in good health. Some clones in this sample may be carry-over from other donors' samples. The sequencing sample was made of naive CD4+ T cells from PBMCs. The subset: CD45RA+ positively selected. Here the CDR3 reads CASSLSRPTGELFF. As DNA, the CDR3 is TGCGCCAGCAGCCTCTCTCGGCCCACCGGGGAGCTGTTTTTT.